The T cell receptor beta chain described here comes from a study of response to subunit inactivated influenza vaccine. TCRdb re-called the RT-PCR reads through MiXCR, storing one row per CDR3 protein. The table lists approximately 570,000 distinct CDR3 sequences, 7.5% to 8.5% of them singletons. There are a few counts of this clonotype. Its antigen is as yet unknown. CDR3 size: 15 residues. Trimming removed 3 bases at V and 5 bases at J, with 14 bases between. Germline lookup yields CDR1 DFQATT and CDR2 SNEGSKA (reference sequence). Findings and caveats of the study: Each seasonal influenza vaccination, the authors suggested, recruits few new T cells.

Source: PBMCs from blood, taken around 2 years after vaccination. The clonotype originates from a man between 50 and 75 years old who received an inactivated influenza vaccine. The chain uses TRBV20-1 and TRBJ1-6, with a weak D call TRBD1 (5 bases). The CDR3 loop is CSARNVGGHNSPLHF. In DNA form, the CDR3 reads TGCAGTGCTAGGAACGTGGGGGGTCATAATTCACCCCTCCACTTT.